This entry lists 21 T cell receptor beta chains sequenced from one sample in a study of immune evolution from preneoplasia to lung adenocarcinoma. The assay was immunoSEQ multiplex PCR, and TCRdb's table has in-frame clones only and misses some. The sample contains thousands of clones, 84% of which appear only once. Sequencing was carried out using FFPE adjacent normal lung tissue. The receptors come from a person of 80 years or more with lung adenocarcinoma.

This chain joins TRBV5-6 and TRBJ2-2; 7 nucleotides align to TRBD1. CDR1 is SGHDT, CDR2 YYEEEE, per germline. The CDR3 loop spans 16 amino acids. Trimming cost V 4 bases and J 6 bases; bases outside gene matches: 12. The CDR3 DNA follows: TGTGCCAGCAGCCCGGGACAGCTACTATCGGCCGGGGAGCTGTTTTTT. Its protein product is CASSPGQLLSAGELFF. The variable domain in full, with the rest retrieved from reference TRBV5-6 and TRBJ2-2, is DAGVTQSPTHLIKTRGQQVTLRCSPKSGHDTVSWYQQALGQGPQFIFQYYEEEERQRGNFPDRFSGHQFPNYSSELNVNALLLGDSALYLCASSPGQLLSAGELFFGEGSRLTVL.

The chain has TRBV5-1 and TRBJ1-1; tentative D call: TRBD1 (6 bases). Germline assignment: CDR1 SGHRS and CDR2 YFSETQ. CDR3 size: 14 residues. V lost 3 bases, J lost 2 bases, and 11 bases lay in between. In DNA, the CDR3 is TGCGCCAGCAGCTCAATGGACAGAAACACTGAAGCTTTCTTT. Its translation: CASSSMDRNTEAFF.

The V and J genes are TRBV7-6 and TRBJ1-6; D may be TRBD1 (5 bases). The CDR3 consists of 18 residues. Germline CDR1 reads SGHVS; CDR2 reads FNYEAQ. Trimming cost V 1 base and J 7 bases, with 20 bases left between them. CDR3 protein: CASSLEAGSGYGNSPLHF. CDR3 DNA sequence: TGTGCCAGCAGCTTAGAGGCAGGGTCGGGGTATGGGAATTCACCCCTCCACTTT.

The chain combines TRBV7-2 with TRBJ1-6; tentative D call: TRBD1 (6 bases). This CDR3 has 15 residues. Germline loops: CDR1 SGHTA, CDR2 FQGNSA. V shed 4 bases and J shed 7 bases, with 14 bases lying between them. As DNA, the CDR3 is TGTGCCAGCAGCTCGAAATCAGGGGCAAATTCACCCCTCCACTTT. This codes for CASSSKSGANSPLHF. The variable domain in full, completed from reference TRBV7-2 and TRBJ1-6, reads GAGVSQSPSNKVTEKGKDVELRCDPISGHTALYWYRQSLGQGLEFLIYFQGNSAPDKSGLPSDRFSAERTGGSVSTLTIQRTQQEDSAVYLCASSSKSGANSPLHFGNGTRLTVT.

The chain carries TRBV28 and TRBJ2-5; no definite D call. The better agreement between TRBJ2-7 and the DNA end casts doubt on the J call. Germline values: CDR1 MDHEN, CDR2 SYDVKM. This CDR3 has 13 amino acids. The CDR3 loop is CASSLSVSYEQYF. DNA for the CDR3: TGTGCCAGCAGTTTATCCGTCTCCTACGAGCAGTACTTC.

This CDR3 is CASSQDLFGGANEKLFF. For the CDR3, the DNA is TGTGCCAGCAGCCAAGATCTTTTCGGGGGTGCTAATGAAAAACTGTTTTTT. This rearrangement joins TRBV4-2 to TRBJ1-4; TRBD1 is a possible D gene (5 bases). V was shortened by 0 bases and J by 3 bases, with 14 bases between the two germline ends. CDR1 is LGHNA, CDR2 YNFKEQ, per germline. The CDR3 runs to 17 residues.

CDR3 DNA: TGTGCCAGCAGTGCCCGGGACAGGGGGTTTGGGGCCAACGTCCTGACTTTC. This gives the protein CASSARDRGFGANVLTF. V and J are TRBV25-1 and TRBJ2-6; 11 bases agree with TRBD1. Germline CDR1 is MGHDK and CDR2 is SYGVNS. V was pared by 4 bases and J by 3 bases, with 5 bases of the junction left unmatched. The CDR3 has 17 amino acids.

The rearrangement links TRBV5-1 to TRBJ2-2; 10 positions match TRBD1. Germline loops: CDR1 SGHRS, CDR2 YFSETQ. V lost 6 bases, J lost 6 bases, and 14 bases stayed unmatched. This CDR3 region has 17 residues. The CDR3 nucleotides read TGCGCCAGCAAGACAGGGGGCGCTCCGGGGGGCGCCGGGGAGCTGTTTTTT. Translating gives CASKTGGAPGGAGELFF.

The chain recombines TRBV2 with TRBJ1-2, with 8 positions matching TRBD1. This CDR3 contains 12 residues. Germline V gene sequence: CDR1 SNHLY, CDR2 FYNNEI. J was trimmed by 10 bases and V by 8 bases; bases with no gene match: 9. The CDR3 DNA reads as TGTGCCAGCTCCGGGACAGGAGGCTCCTACACCTTC. It is translated as CASSGTGGSYTF.

The chain combines TRBV2 with TRBJ2-3, with no clear D. The CDR3 consists of 12 residues. CDR1 and CDR2 from the germline V gene are SNHLY and FYNNEI. Trimming left V 8 bases short and J 2 bases short, with 8 bases between. This CDR3 reads CASGTNTDTQYF. CDR3 sequence (DNA): TGTGCCAGCGGAACAAACACAGATACGCAGTATTTT.

V usage is TRBV29-1 and J usage is TRBJ2-3; D gene unclear. Germline V CDR1 and CDR2: SQVTM, ANQGSEA. This CDR3 has 12 residues. With 7 bases removed from V and 2 bases from J, the gap between germline ends came to 10 bases. In nucleotides, the CDR3 is TGCAGCGGACACCATAACACAGATACGCAGTATTTT. Its protein is CSGHHNTDTQYF.

The V gene is TRBV7-8, the J gene TRBJ1-6; the D gene is possibly TRBD1 (6 bases). Germline V CDR1 and CDR2: SGHVS, FQNEAQ. Trimming left V 7 bases short and J 7 bases short, with 17 bases between. This CDR3 spans 15 amino acids. CDR3 residues: CASTVAQGPNSPLHF. The CDR3 DNA is TGTGCCAGCACCGTCGCACAGGGCCCGAATTCACCCCTCCACTTT.

This clone was counted a few times. This chain joins TRBV7-3 and TRBJ2-5; D might be TRBD2 (5 bases). The CDR3 runs to 15 residues. V lost 5 bases to trimming and J lost 5 bases, with 18 bases between them. Germline V lookup: CDR1 SGHTA, CDR2 FQGTGA. Written as DNA, the CDR3 is TGTGCCAGCAGCCCATCGGGATACCTTCCGGAGACCCAGTACTTC. It yields the protein CASSPSGYLPETQYF.

CDR3 sequence reads: CASSQLAGGFNEQFF. The CDR3 region has the DNA TGTGCCAGCAGCCAACTAGCGGGGGGCTTCAATGAGCAGTTCTTC. The chain carries TRBV28 and TRBJ2-1, with 12 bases that match TRBD2. This CDR3 has 15 residues. The germline V gene has CDR1 MDHEN and CDR2 SYDVKM. J gave up 6 bases and V 6 bases, and 6 bases lay outside the gene matches.

The genes are TRBV5-5 and TRBJ2-2, with unresolved D. The germline CDR1 and CDR2 sequences are SGHKS and YYEKEE (reference sequence). Trimming took off 0 bases at V and 0 bases at J, with 6 bases between the two ends. There are 15 residues in the CDR3. The CDR3 spells CASSLGGTNTGELFF. CDR3 nucleotide sequence: TGTGCCAGCAGCTTGGGCGGCACGAACACCGGGGAGCTGTTTTTT.

The chain carries TRBV2 and TRBJ2-7; D might be TRBD1 (5 bases). Trimming pared 7 bases from V and 0 bases from J, leaving 7 bases between. CDR3 size: 12 residues. CDR1 and CDR2 from the germline V gene are SNHLY and FYNNEI. The CDR3 DNA reads as TGTGCCAGCAAGCAGGGCTCCTACGAGCAGTACTTC. Translation: CASKQGSYEQYF.

The CDR3 DNA follows: TGTGCCAGCAGCTTAGAGGGTGAAAAACTGTTTTTT. Residues: CASSLEGEKLFF. V usage is TRBV11-3 and J usage is TRBJ1-4; D unresolved. In germline, CDR1 is SGHNT, CDR2 YENEEA. Trimming cost V 0 bases and J 7 bases, with 3 bases left between them. CDR3 size: 12 residues. Using reference TRBV11-3 and TRBJ1-4 for the parts outside the CDR3, the full variable domain is EAGVVQSPRYKIIEKKQPVAFWCNPISGHNTLYWYLQNLGQGPELLIRYENEEAVDDSQLPKDRFSAERLKGVDSTLKIQPAELGDSAVYLCASSLEGEKLFFGSGTQLSVL.

The CDR3 bases are TGTGCCAGCAGTTTAGGTGGGACAGTGAACACTGAAGCTTTCTTT. Protein sequence: CASSLGGTVNTEAFF. V and J are TRBV27 and TRBJ1-1; the match to TRBD1 covers 7 bases. Trimming took 2 bases from V and 0 from J; bases not matched to a gene: 3. From germline, CDR1 is MNHEY and CDR2 SMNVEV (reference sequence). The length of the CDR3 is 15 residues.

The J gene is TRBJ2-7, the V gene TRBV27; the D gene is possibly TRBD2 (5 bases). V dropped 2 bases and J dropped 2 bases, with 13 bases sitting between them. The CDR3 runs to 15 residues. CDR1 MNHEY and CDR2 SMNVEV come from the germline V gene (reference sequence). CDR3 sequence: CASSLTPGLAYEQYF. The CDR3 nucleotides are TGTGCCAGCAGTTTAACTCCGGGGTTAGCCTACGAGCAGTACTTC.

This clone was recorded only once. The rearrangement uses TRBV19 and TRBJ2-3; no reliable D call. Germline V gene data show CDR1 as LNHDA and CDR2 as SQIVND (reference sequence). The CDR3 consists of 13 residues. Trimming took 5 bases from V and 7 from J, leaving 13 bases between them. In DNA, the CDR3 is TGTGCCAGTAGTGGGTCGGTAGCAAATACGCAGTATTTT. It is translated as CASSGSVANTQYF.

V usage is TRBV2 and J usage is TRBJ2-5, with 10 nucleotides matching TRBD2. V lost 5 bases, J lost 3 bases, and 6 bases stayed unmatched. Germline CDR1 SNHLY, CDR2 FYNNEI. The CDR3 has 15 residues. The CDR3 loop reads CASSPPGLAEETQYF. The CDR3 DNA reads TGTGCCAGCAGTCCACCCGGACTAGCGGAAGAGACCCAGTACTTC.